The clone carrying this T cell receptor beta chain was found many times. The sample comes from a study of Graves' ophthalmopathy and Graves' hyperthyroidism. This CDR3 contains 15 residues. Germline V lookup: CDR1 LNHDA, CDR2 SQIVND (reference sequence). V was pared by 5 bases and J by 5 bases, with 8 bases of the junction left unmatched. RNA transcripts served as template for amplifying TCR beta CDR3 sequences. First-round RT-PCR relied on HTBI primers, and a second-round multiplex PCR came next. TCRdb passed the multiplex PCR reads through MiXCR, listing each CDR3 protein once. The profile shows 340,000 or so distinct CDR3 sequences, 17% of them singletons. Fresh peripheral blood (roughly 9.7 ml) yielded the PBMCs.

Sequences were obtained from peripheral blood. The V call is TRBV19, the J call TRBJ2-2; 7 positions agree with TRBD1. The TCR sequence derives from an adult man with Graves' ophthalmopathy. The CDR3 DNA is TGTGCCAGTAGTCGTACAGGGGCGGCGACCGGGGAGCTGTTTTTT. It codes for CASSRTGAATGELFF.